The clone carrying this TCR beta chain came up a few times. The antigen is not known. The data originate from a study of Graves' ophthalmopathy and Graves' hyperthyroidism. Study conclusions and caveats: The model predicted progression of ophthalmopathy with a sensitivity of about 70%, and its specificity was roughly 72%.

V was shortened by 5 bases and J by 3 bases, with 14 bases between the two germline ends. Per germline, CDR1 MNHEY and CDR2 SMNVEV (reference sequence). The CDR3 covers 14 residues. Amplifying from RNA transcripts, the study obtained TCR beta CDR3 regions. RT-PCR with HTBI primers came first, then second-round multiplex PCR. TCRdb processed the multiplex PCR reads anew with MiXCR; each CDR3 protein has one entry. In the table there are about 400,000 distinct CDR3 sequences, roughly 18% of which are singletons. The sample comprised peripheral blood. The TCR originated in a woman under 30 with Graves' ophthalmopathy. The chain joins TRBV27 to TRBJ2-7, with a possible D match to TRBD1 (5 bases). The CDR3 here is CASSTTGESYEQYF. The CDR3 DNA sequence: TGTGCCAGCAGTACCACAGGCGAGAGCTACGAGCAGTACTTC.